These 6 T cell receptor beta chains originate from one sample sequenced in a study of cytomegalovirus exposure and HLA in healthy donors. This PCR relied on a set of 60 Vbeta primers and 13 Jbeta primers. Clones were read by immunoSEQ multiplex PCR, and TCRdb kept only the in-frame ones, dropping some. The sample includes approximately 150,000 clones, around 72% of them seen just once. Sequences were obtained from PBMCs. The receptors here all came from a man aged 45 to 65 in good health and CMV-seronegative.

This clone has more than one count but fewer than ten. The rearrangement joins TRBV18 to TRBJ2-5; TRBD1 matches at 7 bases. From germline, CDR1 is KGHSH and CDR2 LQKENI. There are 13 residues in the CDR3. The junction had 1 base not matched to a gene; V was cut back by 1 base and J by 5 bases. CDR3 bases: TGTGCCAGCTCACCACAACAGGGGGAGACCCAGTACTTC. It encodes CASSPQQGETQYF.

The rearrangement uses TRBV28 and TRBJ1-6, with D possibly TRBD1 on 6 matching bases. Germline loops: CDR1 MDHEN, CDR2 SYDVKM. The ends were cut back, 5 bases at V and 0 bases at J, with 14 bases in the middle. The CDR3 consists of 17 residues. This CDR3 is CASSMGAGSSYNSPLHF. CDR3 nucleotide sequence: TGTGCCAGCAGTATGGGGGCAGGGAGCTCCTATAATTCACCCCTCCACTTT.

The CDR3 DNA reads TGTGCCATCAGTGAAGGGGAACAGGGGTGGTCCTATAATTCACCCCTCCACTTT. Amino acids: CAISEGEQGWSYNSPLHF. The V gene is TRBV10-3, the J gene TRBJ1-6, with 7 bases lining up with TRBD1. V was pared by 3 bases and J by 1 base, with 9 bases of the junction left unmatched. CDR3 length equals 18 residues. The germline gives CDR1 ENHRY, CDR2 SYGVKD.

To note about this clone: The missing conserved phenylalanine or tryptophan at the end of this CDR3 makes a read error likely. The limits of the CDR3 on the DNA are not certain, so only TCRdb's listed CDR3 is given. The V and J genes are TRBV2 and TRBJ1-3. A total of 12 residues make up the CDR3, ends included. Per the germline V gene, CDR1 is SNHLY and CDR2 is FYNNEI. Here the CDR3 reads CASSGFRGVGRL.

This clone showed up just once. This chain joins TRBV27 and TRBJ2-3; no reliable D call. With 7 bases removed from V and 0 bases from J, the gap between germline ends came to 8 bases. This CDR3 spans 13 amino acids. Per the germline V gene, CDR1 is MNHEY and CDR2 is SMNVEV (reference sequence). The CDR3 loop is CASKPASTDTQYF. Here the CDR3 DNA reads TGTGCCAGCAAGCCTGCTAGCACAGATACGCAGTATTTT.

Concerning this clone: The sample contains more than one DNA sequence encoding this CDR3. This chain's CDR3 is CASSQGLAGGEEQYF. DNA of the CDR3: TGTGCCAGCAGCCAAGGACTAGCGGGGGGCGAAGAGCAGTACTTC. The chain joins TRBV6-5 to TRBJ2-7, with 14 bases identical to TRBD2. CDR1 is MNHEY, CDR2 SVGAGI, per germline. With 6 bases clipped from V and 7 bases from J, the junction kept 8 bases outside the gene matches. This CDR3 spans 15 amino acids.